This T cell receptor beta chain appears in the sequencing data of a study of cytomegalovirus exposure and HLA in healthy donors. Turning to the study itself: The Caucasian-associated ancestry cluster held about 80% of 398 genotyped donors.

PCR involved 60 Vbeta and 13 Jbeta primers. The method was immunoSEQ multiplex PCR; TCRdb's version includes in-frame clones alone and lacks a portion of them. The table includes around 140,000 clones, approximately 86% detected once. General observations from the study: A missense DCLRE1C variant was associated with V- and J-gene trimming of TCR beta chains in a later analysis, and an independent cohort replicated the association.

About this clone: The antigen remains undetermined.

The germline gives CDR1 GTSNPN, CDR2 SVGIG (reference sequence). With V trimmed by 0 bases and J by 4 bases, 10 bases remained unmatched. The CDR3 loop spans 17 amino acids. This receptor was obtained from a woman between 40 and 50 years old in good health and CMV-seronegative. Sample: PBMCs. The chain combines TRBV30 with TRBJ2-2; 8 bases are shared with TRBD2. The CDR3 bases are TGTGCCTGGAGTGTATTTGGGAGCGGGAGACGCACCGGGGAGCTGTTTTTT. Its protein product is CAWSVFGSGRRTGELFF. Filled out from reference TRBV30 and TRBJ2-2, the complete variable domain reads SQTIHQWPATLVQPVGSPLSLECTVEGTSNPNLYWYRQAAGRGLQLLFYSVGIGQISSEVPQNLSASRPQDRQFILSSKKLLLSDSGFYLCAWSVFGSGRRTGELFFGEGSRLTVL.